These 8 T cell receptor beta chains originate from one sample sequenced in a study of blood T cell repertoires in COVID-19. The assay was immunoSEQ multiplex PCR, and TCRdb's table has in-frame clones only and misses some. In the table there are 65,000 to 100,000 clones, approximately 78% of which are singletons. Sequencing was carried out using peripheral blood. The receptors stem from a woman aged 80 or older with acute or convalescent COVID-19.

This clone has a handful of counts. This specimen includes other DNA sequences encoding the same CDR3. The genes are TRBV18 and TRBJ1-1; D not resolved. CDR1 KGHSH and CDR2 LQKENI come from the germline V gene. Trimming shortened V by 2 bases and J by 1 base, and 5 bases separated the two germline ends. The CDR3 is 13 amino acids. In DNA, the CDR3 is TGTGCCAGCTCACCAACAGCGAACACTGAAGCTTTCTTT. Its protein is CASSPTANTEAFF.

CDR3 region: CASSFGGIEQYF. The CDR3 nucleotides read TGTGCCAGCAGCTTTGGAGGGATCGAGCAGTACTTC. This chain uses TRBV7-2 with TRBJ2-7, with a weak D call TRBD2 (6 bases). V shed 3 bases and J shed 6 bases, with 9 bases lying between them. The CDR3 consists of 12 residues. Germline V lookup: CDR1 SGHTA, CDR2 FQGNSA.

The chain links TRBV3-1 (or the pseudogene TRBV3-2) to TRBJ1-1; D unresolved. Trimming pared 1 base from V and 8 bases from J, leaving 14 bases between. Germline V gene sequence: CDR1 LGHDT, CDR2 YNNKEL (reference sequence). The CDR3 extends over 14 amino acids. CDR3 DNA sequence: TGTGCCAGCAGCCAAGGGGTCGGGCGCGGGGAAGCTTTCTTT. It yields the protein CASSQGVGRGEAFF.

The sample holds a few counts of this clone. The chain joins TRBV9 to TRBJ2-7, with 7 positions matching TRBD1. Per germline, CDR1 SGDLS and CDR2 YYNGEE. The length of the CDR3 is 15 residues. With V trimmed by 2 bases and J by 2 bases, 7 bases remained unmatched. CDR3 in amino acids: CASSVTGTDTYEQYF. In DNA form, the CDR3 reads TGTGCCAGCAGCGTCACCGGGACAGACACCTACGAGCAGTACTTC.

The chain combines TRBV27 with TRBJ1-1, with a tentative D call TRBD1 (5 bases). Trimming removed 0 bases from V and 5 bases from J, with 13 bases in between. Germline V CDR1 and CDR2: MNHEY, SMNVEV (reference sequence). The CDR3 loop spans 15 amino acids. For the CDR3, the DNA is TGTGCCAGCAGTTTATCAGGGGCGGGAAAAACTGAAGCTTTCTTT. Residues: CASSLSGAGKTEAFF.

This sequence joins TRBV9 and TRBJ2-7, with D hard to call. V lost 0 bases and J 0 bases, leaving 10 bases between the germline ends. There are 15 residues in the CDR3. Germline CDR1 is SGDLS and CDR2 is YYNGEE. The CDR3 loop reads CASSVGAAFSYEQYF. In DNA, the CDR3 is TGTGCCAGCAGCGTAGGGGCAGCTTTCTCCTACGAGCAGTACTTC.

In its sample, this clone was seen a few times. V is TRBV7-9 and J is TRBJ2-3, with D maybe TRBD2 (6 bases). The CDR3 covers 14 residues. CDR1 SEHNR and CDR2 FQNEAQ come from the germline V gene (reference sequence). V was pared by 4 bases and J by 6 bases, with 14 bases between. The CDR3, as DNA: TGTGCCAGCAGCTCCCCTGGAGGGGCTGATACGCAGTATTTT. Translating it yields CASSSPGGADTQYF. The whole variable domain, filled in from reference TRBV7-9 and TRBJ2-3, reads DTGVSQNPRHKITKRGQNVTFRCDPISEHNRLYWYRQTLGQGPEFLTYFQNEAQLEKSRLLSDRFSAERPKGSFSTLEIQRTEQGDSAMYLCASSSPGGADTQYFGPGTRLTVL.

This chain connects TRBV5-4 to TRBJ2-5; 9 bases align to TRBD1. The CDR3 covers 14 residues. Germline CDR1 reads SGHNT; CDR2 reads YYREEE (reference sequence). Losses at the gene ends were 3 bases for V and 5 bases for J; bases not matched to a gene: 5. CDR3 DNA sequence: TGTGCCAGCAGCTCGGGACAGGGCTTGGAGACCCAGTACTTC. Protein product: CASSSGQGLETQYF.